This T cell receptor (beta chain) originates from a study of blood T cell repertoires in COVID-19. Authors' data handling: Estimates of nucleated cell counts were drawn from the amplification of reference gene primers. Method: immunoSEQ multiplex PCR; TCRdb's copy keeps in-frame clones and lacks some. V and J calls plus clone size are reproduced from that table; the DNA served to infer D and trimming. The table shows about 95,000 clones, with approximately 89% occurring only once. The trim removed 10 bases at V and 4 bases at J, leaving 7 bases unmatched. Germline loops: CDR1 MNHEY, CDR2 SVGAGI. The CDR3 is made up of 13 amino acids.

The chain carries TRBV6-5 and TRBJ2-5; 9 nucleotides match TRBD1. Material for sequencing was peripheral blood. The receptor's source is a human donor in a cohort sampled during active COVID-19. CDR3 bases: TGTGCCATCACCCAGGACAGGGGAGAGACCCAGTACTTC. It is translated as CAITQDRGETQYF.